The T cell receptor (beta chain) under discussion was sequenced for a study of beta chain features in type 1 diabetes. The sequenced template was cDNA made from the entire isolated RNA. TCRdb's table, derived via immunoSEQ multiplex PCR, lists solely in-frame clones and lacks some. The table shows more than 250,000 clones, with approximately 15% occurring only once. Study results and caveats: Insertion counts at VDJ junctions were lower in type 1 diabetes patients, who also showed more deletions there. In the patient group, naive, central memory and Treg TCRB repertoires seemed more alike than in the healthy donor group. TCRB CDR3s from Type 1 diabetes patients were moderately but significantly shorter in all four CD4+ subsets.

One heparinised draw of blood, averaging around 120 mL, came from each donor. Regarding this clone: Antigen: not known.

Germline assignment: CDR1 GTSNPN and CDR2 SVGIG (reference sequence). This CDR3 spans 11 amino acids. The chain is built from TRBV30 and TRBJ2-1; the match to TRBD1 covers 7 bases. Sequencing used naive CD4+ T cells from blood. The receptor was derived from a man younger than 30 with type 1 diabetes. The CDR3 is CPRQGYNEQFF. In DNA, the CDR3 is TGTCCCCGACAGGGCTACAATGAGCAGTTCTTC.